The clone carrying this TCR beta chain was counted a few times. Its antigen is not identified. The data are from a study of cytomegalovirus exposure and HLA in healthy donors. Study-level information: The roughly 130 validation repertoires used the same platform as the roughly 700 first-cohort repertoires (as reported by a later analysis).

Some clones are missing from TCRdb's copy, which holds only in-frame ones; the method was immunoSEQ multiplex PCR. The sample lists over 150,000 clones, 85% to 90% occurring once. Separate from the roughly 670-subject first cohort, the approximately 120-subject validation cohort was the one that the donors belonged to. Study-wide results and caveats: It was reportedly the case that the classifier diagnosed cytomegalovirus status with high specificity and sensitivity. As confirmed in vitro, three CMV-associated chains were specific for CMV antigens.

The CDR3 covers 13 residues. V was pared by 1 base and J by 3 bases, with 6 bases between. Germline V gene lookup returns CDR1 SEHNR and CDR2 FQNEAQ (reference sequence). The TCR originated in a human donor in good health. This chain uses TRBV7-9 with TRBJ1-1, with TRBD1 as a possible D gene (5 bases). Input material: PBMCs. The CDR3 protein is CASSLVRDTEAFF. The CDR3 nucleotides read TGTGCCAGCAGCTTAGTCAGGGACACTGAAGCTTTCTTT.